The 22 T cell receptor beta chains below come from one sample, sequenced in a study of Tregs in tolerant kidney transplant recipients. Sequencing was performed with immunoSEQ multiplex PCR; in TCRdb, only in-frame clones are kept and a portion is missing. The data hold about 15,000 clones, with roughly 75% observed a single time. This specimen consisted of Tregs from blood, obtained before the transplant. Every receptor here comes from a human donor who received a combined kidney and bone marrow transplant.

The chain uses TRBV6-6 and TRBJ2-7; D unresolved. Trimming shortened V by 6 bases and J by 2 bases, and 11 bases separated the two germline ends. CDR1 MNHNY and CDR2 SVGAGI come from the germline V gene (reference sequence). This CDR3 comprises 13 residues. This CDR3 reads CASSTDITYEQYF. DNA of the CDR3: TGTGCCAGCAGCACAGACATAACCTACGAGCAGTACTTC.

This clone was detected once. The chain is built from TRBV27 and TRBJ2-1, with 11 nucleotides matching TRBD2. The CDR3 contains 16 residues. CDR1 and CDR2 (germline): MNHEY, SMNVEV (reference sequence). After removal of 3 bases from V and 7 bases from J, the junction contained 8 bases not matched to a gene. The CDR3 DNA reads TGTGCCAGCAGTTTTACTAGCGGGAGAATGGGGAATGAGCAGTTCTTC. Amino acids: CASSFTSGRMGNEQFF.

About this clone: One end of the junction fails to match germline, which may point to a read error. The chain carries TRBV7-9 and TRBJ2-2; 10 positions match TRBD2. The CDR3 extends over 16 amino acids. Germline V gene sequence: CDR1 SEHNR, CDR2 FQNEAQ (reference sequence). The CDR3: CASSPGLALNAGELFF. For the CDR3, the DNA is TGTGCCAGCAGCCCGGGACTAGCGCTGAACGCCGGGGAGCTGTTTTTT.

V is TRBV5-5 and J is TRBJ1-5, with TRBD1 matching 8 bases. Germline CDR1 is SGHKS and CDR2 is YYEKEE (reference sequence). Losses at the gene ends were 4 bases for V and 0 bases for J; bases not matched to a gene: 9. The CDR3 has 17 amino acids. CDR3 region: CASSAGQGPYSNQPQHF. The CDR3 nucleotides read TGTGCCAGCAGCGCTGGACAGGGACCGTATAGCAATCAGCCCCAGCATTTT.

Only a few counts were recorded for this clone. The rearrangement uses TRBV6-6 and TRBJ2-3, with a tentative D call TRBD2 (6 bases). The CDR3 contains 16 residues. With 5 bases removed from V and 0 bases from J, the gap between germline ends came to 15 bases. Germline CDR1 reads MNHNY; CDR2 reads SVGAGI (reference sequence). The CDR3 here is CASSRTGLPSTDTQYF. The CDR3 DNA reads as TGTGCCAGCAGTCGAACGGGACTCCCGAGCACAGATACGCAGTATTTT.

The chain has TRBV5-6 and TRBJ2-1; TRBD1 aligns across 10 bases. V was clipped by 4 bases and J by 4 bases; unmatched bases: 5. Per germline, CDR1 SGHDT and CDR2 YYEEEE. The length of the CDR3 is 15 residues. CDR3 in DNA: TGTGCCAGCAGCAAGGGACAGGGGAAATACAATGAGCAGTTCTTC. It is translated as CASSKGQGKYNEQFF.

This clone showed up just once. CDR3 residues: CASSLAVRTNEKLFF. In DNA form, the CDR3 reads TGTGCCAGCAGCTTAGCGGTGAGAACCAATGAAAAACTGTTTTTT. V usage is TRBV7-2 and J usage is TRBJ1-4, with D hard to call. Germline CDR1 is SGHTA and CDR2 is FQGNSA. Deletions cut 0 bases from V and 5 bases from J, with 10 bases between. This CDR3 spans 15 amino acids.

This clone was picked up a small number of times. The rearrangement joins TRBV7-9 to TRBJ2-1, with TRBD2 matching 7 bases. CDR1 is SEHNR and CDR2 is FQNEAQ in the germline V gene (reference sequence). The CDR3 is 13 amino acids. With 5 bases clipped from V and 6 bases from J, the junction kept 4 bases outside the gene matches. CDR3 DNA: TGTGCCAGCAGCCTCAGGACTAGCAATGAGCAGTTCTTC. It is translated as CASSLRTSNEQFF. Combining the CDR3 with reference TRBV7-9 and TRBJ2-1 gives the whole variable domain DTGVSQNPRHKITKRGQNVTFRCDPISEHNRLYWYRQTLGQGPEFLTYFQNEAQLEKSRLLSDRFSAERPKGSFSTLEIQRTEQGDSAMYLCASSLRTSNEQFFGPGTRLTVL.

This clone was seen a handful of times. The V and J genes are TRBV19 and TRBJ2-7, with 8 bases aligning to TRBD1. Looked up from germline, CDR1 is LNHDA and CDR2 is SQIVND (reference sequence). The CDR3 has 17 residues. V lost 8 bases and J lost 4; bases outside the gene matches: 19. The CDR3 loop is CASSPRWGRDRTYEQYF. CDR3 coding DNA: TGTGCCAGTTCACCAAGGTGGGGGCGGGACAGGACATACGAGCAGTACTTC.

This clone was observed a handful of times. The chain joins TRBV5-6 to TRBJ2-7; TRBD2 matches at 7 bases. J gave up 1 base and V 0 bases, and 7 bases lay outside the gene matches. This CDR3 region has 16 residues. The germline gives CDR1 SGHDT, CDR2 YYEEEE. CDR3 DNA: TGTGCCAGCAGCTTGGGGGCAAGCGGGATTTCCTACGAGCAGTACTTC. This codes for CASSLGASGISYEQYF.

The rearrangement links TRBV14 to TRBJ1-5, with D possibly TRBD1 on 6 matching bases. V dropped 2 bases and J dropped 2 bases, with 13 bases sitting between them. The CDR3 runs to 16 residues. The germline V gene encodes CDR1 SGHDN and CDR2 FVKESK. CDR3 protein: CASSQIQGFGNQPQHF. CDR3 in DNA: TGTGCCAGCAGCCAAATCCAGGGGTTCGGCAATCAGCCCCAGCATTTT.

The gene calls are TRBV5-6 and TRBJ2-3; TRBD1 might be the D (5 bases). Trimming shortened V by 0 bases and J by 3 bases, and 14 bases separated the two germline ends. CDR1 is SGHDT, CDR2 YYEEEE, per germline. There are 16 residues in the CDR3. The CDR3 bases are TGTGCCAGCAGCTTGGTGGGCAGGGTTAGGACAGATACGCAGTATTTT. It codes for CASSLVGRVRTDTQYF.

The gene calls are TRBV6-6 and TRBJ2-7; 7 bases fit TRBD1. This CDR3 is 14 amino acids long. V dropped 7 bases and J dropped 3; count of bases not matched to a gene: 9. Germline V gene sequence: CDR1 MNHNY, CDR2 SVGAGI (reference sequence). The CDR3 DNA reads as TGTGCCAGCAAAGGGACAGTGATGTACTACGAGCAGTACTTC. Its translation: CASKGTVMYYEQYF.

The table lists this clone with a count of one. The rearrangement links TRBV4-3 to TRBJ1-2; no reliable D call. This CDR3 has 15 amino acids. Germline V lookup: CDR1 LGHNA, CDR2 YSLEER. The V and J ends lost 2 bases and 3 bases respectively, with 13 bases between them. The CDR3 loop is CASSQNIDTYYGYTF. The CDR3, as DNA: TGCGCCAGCAGCCAAAACATTGACACCTACTATGGCTACACCTTC.

The rearrangement links TRBV4-1 to TRBJ2-3; D is uncertain. The CDR3 has 11 residues. Trimming removed 8 bases at V and 6 bases at J, with 9 bases between. Germline values: CDR1 MGHRA, CDR2 YSYEKL. This CDR3 is CASGNYDTQYF. The CDR3 nucleotides are TGCGCCAGCGGAAACTACGATACGCAGTATTTT.

This clone turned up a few times. The V gene is TRBV4-1, the J gene TRBJ2-1, with a tentative D call TRBD1 (5 bases). The CDR3 contains 16 residues. V lost 3 bases to trimming and J lost 0 bases, with 12 bases between them. CDR1 is MGHRA, CDR2 YSYEKL, per germline. The chain's CDR3 is CASSQYDSYSYNEQFF. The CDR3 DNA is TGCGCCAGCAGCCAGTACGACAGTTACTCCTACAATGAGCAGTTCTTC.

The chain carries TRBV9 and TRBJ2-3; no reliable D call. V lost 3 bases to trimming and J lost 2 bases, with 4 bases between them. The germline V gene encodes CDR1 SGDLS and CDR2 YYNGEE. This CDR3 comprises 12 residues. The CDR3, as DNA: TGTGCCAGCAGCGCTCCCACAGATACGCAGTATTTT. Amino acids: CASSAPTDTQYF.

V gene TRBV7-6 combines with J gene TRBJ2-6, with 9 nucleotides matching TRBD2. The CDR3 is made up of 17 amino acids. The germline CDR1 and CDR2 sequences are SGHVS and FNYEAQ. J was trimmed by 2 bases and V by 2 bases; bases with no gene match: 4. CDR3 residues: CASSLKAGGAGANVLTF. DNA for the CDR3: TGTGCCAGCAGCTTAAAGGCGGGGGGGGCTGGGGCCAACGTCCTGACTTTC.

This clone occurred a few times. This chain links TRBV25-1 with TRBJ2-7; a possible D gene is TRBD1 (7 bases). There are 14 residues in the CDR3. Germline assignment: CDR1 MGHDK and CDR2 SYGVNS. With 3 bases removed from V and 1 base from J, the gap between germline ends came to 10 bases. The chain's CDR3 is CASSEAGGSYEQYF. The DNA of the CDR3 is TGTGCCAGCAGTGAGGCAGGGGGGTCCTACGAGCAGTACTTC.

The chain uses TRBV2 and TRBJ2-1, with TRBD2 as a possible D gene (6 bases). This CDR3 is 12 amino acids long. Trimming removed 10 bases from V and 9 bases from J, with 16 bases in between. CDR1 SNHLY and CDR2 FYNNEI come from the germline V gene. CDR3 residues: CATTKGLGEQFF. CDR3 sequence (DNA): TGTGCCACCACTAAGGGACTGGGTGAGCAGTTCTTC. Looking up the rest from reference TRBV2 and TRBJ2-1 gives the full variable domain: EPEVTQTPSHQVTQMGQEVILRCVPISNHLYFYWYRQILGQKVEFLVSFYNNEISEKSEIFDDQFSVERPDGSNFTLKIRSTKLEDSAMYFCATTKGLGEQFFGPGTRLTVL.

V is TRBV6-6 and J is TRBJ1-2; 7 nucleotides agree with TRBD1. Germline V lookup: CDR1 MNHNY, CDR2 SVGAGI (reference sequence). Trimming removed 3 bases from V and 2 bases from J; junction bases left unmatched: 3. CDR3 length: 14 residues. CDR3 residues: CASSYGTVNYGYTF. Written as DNA, the CDR3 is TGTGCCAGCAGTTATGGGACAGTCAACTATGGCTACACCTTC.

In DNA form, the CDR3 reads TGCGCCAGCAGCGTCCGGGACTACTCCTACGAGCAGTACTTC. Its protein product is CASSVRDYSYEQYF. This rearrangement joins TRBV5-1 to TRBJ2-7; 7 bases agree with TRBD2. Germline V gene data show CDR1 as SGHRS and CDR2 as YFSETQ. The CDR3 sequence is 14 residues long. The V segment lost 4 bases and the J segment 0 bases; nucleotides outside the gene matches: 4.